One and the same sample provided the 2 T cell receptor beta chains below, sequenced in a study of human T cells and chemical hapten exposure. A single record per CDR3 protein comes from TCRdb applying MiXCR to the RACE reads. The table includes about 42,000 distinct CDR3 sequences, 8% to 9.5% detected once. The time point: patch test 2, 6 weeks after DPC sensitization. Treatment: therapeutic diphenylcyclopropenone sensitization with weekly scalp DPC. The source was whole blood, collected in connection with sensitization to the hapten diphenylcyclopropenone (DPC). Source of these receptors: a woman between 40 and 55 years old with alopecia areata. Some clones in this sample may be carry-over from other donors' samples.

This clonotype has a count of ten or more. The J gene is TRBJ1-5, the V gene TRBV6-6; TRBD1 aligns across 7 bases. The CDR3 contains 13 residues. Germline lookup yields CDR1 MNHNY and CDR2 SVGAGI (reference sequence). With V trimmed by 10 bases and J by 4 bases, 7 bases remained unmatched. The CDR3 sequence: CATNRGQNQPQHF. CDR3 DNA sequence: TGTGCCACTAATAGGGGGCAGAATCAGCCCCAGCATTTT.

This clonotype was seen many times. CDR3 sequence: CASKNRGDTGELFF. CDR3 sequence (DNA): TGTGCCAGTAAAAACAGGGGGGACACCGGGGAGCTGTTTTTT. V gene TRBV19 combines with J gene TRBJ2-2; TRBD1 matches at 8 bases. V lost 7 bases to trimming and J lost 3 bases; unmatched junction nucleotides: 4. The CDR3 length is 14 residues. Germline lookup yields CDR1 LNHDA and CDR2 SQIVND (reference sequence).